Each of the 32 T cell receptor beta chains below was sequenced from the same sample in a study of spatial heterogeneity in lung cancer. Specified time point: blood at routine non-recurrence follow-up after resection. TCRdb reanalysed the 5' RACE reads using MiXCR and keeps one entry per CDR3 protein. The top ten hold roughly 26% of the sample, which has 100,000 to 120,000 distinct CDR3 sequences, 11% seen once. The starting material was PBMCs, obtained at follow-up. The receptors stem from a female donor with early-stage non-small cell lung cancer.

There are a few counts of this clonotype. In DNA, the CDR3 is TGCGCCAGCAGCTTGTCGACAGGGGAGCAGCCCCAGCATTTT. Protein product: CASSLSTGEQPQHF. The chain combines TRBV5-1 with TRBJ1-5, with TRBD1 matching 8 bases. Germline CDR1 is SGHRS and CDR2 is YFSETQ. CDR3 length equals 14 residues. Trimming cost V 1 base and J 7 bases; bases outside gene matches: 4.

This clonotype showed up many times. This chain uses TRBV27 with TRBJ2-6; a weak D match, TRBD2 (6 bases). The ends were cut back, 3 bases at V and 2 bases at J, with 20 bases in the middle. The CDR3 is 19 amino acids. The germline V gene encodes CDR1 MNHEY and CDR2 SMNVEV (reference sequence). CDR3 residues: CASSFSFILGGAGANVLTF. The DNA of the CDR3 is TGTGCCAGCAGTTTCAGTTTCATCCTCGGAGGGGCTGGGGCCAACGTCCTGACTTTC.

The chain recombines TRBV5-1 with TRBJ2-3; D is perhaps TRBD1 or TRBD2 (5 bases each). Germline values: CDR1 SGHRS, CDR2 YFSETQ. Trimming left V 1 base short and J 0 bases short, with 9 bases between. The length of the CDR3 is 15 residues. CDR3 loop: CASSLQGRSTDTQYF. The CDR3 DNA follows: TGCGCCAGCAGCTTGCAGGGACGAAGCACAGATACGCAGTATTTT. Looking up the rest from reference TRBV5-1 and TRBJ2-3 gives the full variable domain: KAGVTQTPRYLIKTRGQQVTLSCSPISGHRSVSWYQQTPGQGLQFLFEYFSETQRNKGNFPGRFSGRQFSNSRSEMNVSTLELGDSALYLCASSLQGRSTDTQYFGPGTRLTVL.

For this clonotype: At one of its ends the junction is not consistent with the germline gene, which may arise from a read error. The V and J genes are TRBV19 and TRBJ1-5; 10 bases fit TRBD1. Germline assignment: CDR1 LNHDA and CDR2 SQIVND (reference sequence). This CDR3 spans 14 amino acids. CDR3 nucleotide sequence: TGTGTCAGTAGTGCCGGACAGGGGGATCAGCCCCAGCATTTT. Translating it yields CVSSAGQGDQPQHF.

The rearrangement links TRBV7-2 to TRBJ2-1; perhaps TRBD1 as D (6 bases). CDR1 is SGHTA and CDR2 is FQGNSA in the germline V gene. The V end was cut by 5 bases, the J end by 1 base, with 12 bases between. The CDR3 has 15 residues. The CDR3 DNA reads as TGTGCCAGCAGCGTACAGGGCCGGTCCTACAATGAGCAGTTCTTC. This encodes CASSVQGRSYNEQFF.

In this sample, this clonotype turned up many times. This chain uses TRBV15 with TRBJ2-5; possible D gene TRBD1, 6 bases. Germline loops: CDR1 LNHNV, CDR2 YYDKDF (reference sequence). Trimming took off 1 base at V and 3 bases at J, with 9 bases between the two ends. The CDR3 spans 14 residues. CDR3 amino acids: CATSRVDRKETQYF. The CDR3 DNA reads as TGTGCCACCAGCAGAGTGGACAGAAAAGAGACCCAGTACTTC.

J is TRBJ2-7 and V is TRBV5-1, with 12 bases matching TRBD1. Germline loops: CDR1 SGHRS, CDR2 YFSETQ. The trim removed 3 bases at V and 5 bases at J, leaving 9 bases unmatched. This CDR3 has 16 residues. This chain's CDR3 is CASSSGTGGDYNEQYF. As DNA, the CDR3 is TGCGCCAGCAGCTCCGGGACAGGGGGCGATTATAACGAGCAGTACTTC.

This clonotype was observed a handful of times. The chain couples TRBV7-9 to TRBJ2-3; D unclear. The V and J ends lost 0 bases and 2 bases respectively, with 9 bases between them. The CDR3 is 15 residues long. Per the germline V gene, CDR1 is SEHNR and CDR2 is FQNEAQ (reference sequence). The chain's CDR3 is CASSLASNPTDTQYF. The CDR3 coding sequence is TGTGCCAGCAGCTTAGCTTCTAATCCCACAGATACGCAGTATTTT.

The chain has TRBV28 and TRBJ2-2; D not certain. Germline V gene sequence: CDR1 MDHEN, CDR2 SYDVKM. Trimming left V 5 bases short and J 4 bases short, with 5 bases between. This CDR3 region has 12 residues. CDR3 nucleotide sequence: TGTGCCAGCAGTCTTAGCACCGGGGAGCTGTTTTTT. This encodes CASSLSTGELFF.

The V and J genes are TRBV12-3 or TRBV12-4 and TRBJ2-3; D might be TRBD2 (5 bases). The CDR3 length is 13 residues. Trimming left V 6 bases short and J 4 bases short, with 11 bases between. The CDR3 loop reads CASSRTSSDTQYF. CDR3 coding DNA: TGTGCCAGCAGCCGGACTTCTTCAGATACGCAGTATTTT.

This chain joins TRBV27 and TRBJ2-7; TRBD1 aligns across 7 bases. With 6 bases clipped from V and 7 bases from J, the junction kept 3 bases outside the gene matches. This CDR3 comprises 11 residues. Germline assignment: CDR1 MNHEY and CDR2 SMNVEV (reference sequence). The DNA for the CDR3 is TGTGCCAGCAGGACAGGGATTGAGCAGTACTTC. It specifies CASRTGIEQYF.

This clonotype appeared a few times. The rearrangement joins TRBV29-1 to TRBJ1-1, with TRBD1 as a possible D gene (5 bases). This CDR3 spans 13 amino acids. V was clipped by 6 bases and J by 0 bases, with 11 bases between them. Per germline, CDR1 SQVTM and CDR2 ANQGSEA. This chain's CDR3 is CSVYDRLNTEAFF. DNA for the CDR3: TGCAGCGTATACGACAGATTGAACACTGAAGCTTTCTTT.

This clonotype was picked up a small number of times. CDR3 sequence (DNA): TGTGCCATCAGCTTGGGACAGCATAACTATGGCTACACCTTC. Translated: CAISLGQHNYGYTF. The chain carries TRBV10-3 and TRBJ1-2, with 7 positions matching TRBD1. The CDR3 extends over 14 amino acids. CDR1 ENHRY and CDR2 SYGVKD come from the germline V gene. Trimming at V came to 6 bases and at J to 1 base, leaving 5 bases not matched to a gene.

This clonotype was seen many times. The genes are TRBV4-1 and TRBJ2-1, with D perhaps matching TRBD2 (5 bases). CDR3 length: 15 amino acids. V was pared by 4 bases and J by 2 bases, with 12 bases between. Germline CDR1 and CDR2: MGHRA and YSYEKL. CDR3 DNA: TGCGCCAGCAGCCCAAGCGGCCTCGCCTACAATGAGCAGTTCTTC. Its translation: CASSPSGLAYNEQFF.

This clonotype was detected only once. The rearrangement joins TRBV10-2 to TRBJ2-3; D ambiguous. Germline V gene sequence: CDR1 WSHSY, CDR2 SAAADI. CDR3 length equals 12 residues. V shed 8 bases and J shed 5 bases, with 11 bases lying between them. CDR3 nucleotide sequence: TGCGCCAGCCTGGGCTACATAGATACGCAGTATTTT. This codes for CASLGYIDTQYF.

This chain uses TRBV15 with TRBJ2-5, with TRBD2 identical over 14 bases. The CDR3 totals 18 residues. The germline V gene has CDR1 LNHNV and CDR2 YYDKDF (reference sequence). With V trimmed by 3 bases and J by 1 base, 7 bases remained unmatched. In DNA, the CDR3 is TGTGCCACCAGCAGTCGAGGACTAGCGGGAGGAGGCCAAGAGACCCAGTACTTC. Translated: CATSSRGLAGGGQETQYF.

Only a few counts were recorded for this clonotype. This chain links TRBV19 with TRBJ1-5; D unresolved. Germline CDR1 reads LNHDA; CDR2 reads SQIVND (reference sequence). There are 12 residues in the CDR3. V was clipped by 9 bases and J by 10 bases, with 16 bases between them. CDR3 sequence (DNA): TGTGCCAGCAGTTACTTGGGGTCACCCCAGCATTTT. Protein sequence: CASSYLGSPQHF.

This clonotype has just a few counts. The rearrangement joins TRBV23-1 to TRBJ2-1, with D hard to call. TRBV23-1 has ORF status, its function being uncertain. V lost 5 bases, J lost 7 bases, and 6 bases lay in between. The CDR3 length is 11 residues. In DNA, the CDR3 is TGCGCCAGCAGTACGAGAAATGAGCAGTTCTTC. The encoded protein is CASSTRNEQFF.

This clonotype was recorded at least ten times. The chain recombines TRBV5-4 with TRBJ2-2; 12 bases are shared with TRBD2. Germline V gene lookup returns CDR1 SGHNT and CDR2 YYREEE (reference sequence). The CDR3 totals 16 residues. V lost 3 bases to trimming and J lost 5 bases; unmatched junction nucleotides: 5. In nucleotides, the CDR3 is TGTGCCAGCAGCTCCCGACTAGCGGGAGCGACCGGGGAGCTGTTTTTT. Translation: CASSSRLAGATGELFF.

This clonotype was recorded many times. This chain connects TRBV29-1 to TRBJ2-1; D remains ambiguous. Germline CDR1 SQVTM, CDR2 ANQGSEA. The CDR3 contains 13 residues. With 3 bases removed from V and 4 bases from J, the gap between germline ends came to 10 bases. The CDR3 protein is CSVDPGLYNEQFF. Written as DNA, the CDR3 is TGCAGCGTTGACCCCGGGCTATACAATGAGCAGTTCTTC.

This clonotype was seen more than once but under ten times. The chain joins TRBV27 to TRBJ2-3; D call uncertain. Germline V gene lookup returns CDR1 MNHEY and CDR2 SMNVEV (reference sequence). Trimming pared 8 bases from V and 4 bases from J, leaving 16 bases between. The CDR3 loop spans 14 amino acids. CDR3: CASRALGLADTQYF. For the CDR3, the DNA is TGTGCCAGCCGCGCCCTGGGGTTGGCAGATACGCAGTATTTT.

This chain connects TRBV4-2 to TRBJ2-3, with TRBD1 identical over 7 bases. This CDR3 has 12 amino acids. The J segment lost 6 bases and the V segment lost 6 bases, leaving 3 bases of the junction unmatched. The germline V gene has CDR1 LGHNA and CDR2 YNFKEQ. The CDR3 DNA follows: TGTGCCAGCAGTGACAGGGCGGATACGCAGTATTTT. This codes for CASSDRADTQYF.

The rearrangement joins TRBV11-2 to TRBJ1-2, with a tentative D call TRBD1 (5 bases). Trimming shortened V by 5 bases and J by 3 bases, and 16 bases separated the two germline ends. This CDR3 region has 15 residues. Germline values: CDR1 SGHAT, CDR2 FQNNGV. CDR3 amino acids: CASSPGPRGDYGYTF. DNA for the CDR3: TGTGCCAGCAGCCCAGGGCCTCGGGGGGACTATGGCTACACCTTC. The full variable domain, its missing parts supplied by reference TRBV11-2 and TRBJ1-2, is EAGVAQSPRYKIIEKRQSVAFWCNPISGHATLYWYQQILGQGPKLLIQFQNNGVVDDSQLPKDRFSAERLKGVDSTLKIQPAKLEDSAVYLCASSPGPRGDYGYTFGSGTRLTVV.

The chain uses TRBV2 and TRBJ2-4, with unresolved D. CDR3 length equals 16 residues. Germline CDR1 reads SNHLY; CDR2 reads FYNNEI. V lost 2 bases and J lost 0, with 11 bases in between. The CDR3 DNA sequence: TGTGCCAGCAGTGAAATCGAGCTCTTAGCCAAAAACATTCAGTACTTC. As protein: CASSEIELLAKNIQYF.

The table lists this clonotype with a few counts. The CDR3 protein is CASSSGLAGVYEQFF. In DNA form, the CDR3 reads TGTGCCAGCAGCTCCGGACTAGCGGGAGTGTATGAGCAGTTCTTC. The chain uses TRBV7-2 and TRBJ2-1; 13 bases fit TRBD2. This CDR3 contains 15 residues. V lost 4 bases, J lost 8 bases, and 5 bases stayed unmatched. Germline V gives CDR1 SGHTA, CDR2 FQGNSA.

This clonotype turned up a few times. The chain recombines TRBV5-1 with TRBJ1-5, with 7 bases aligning to TRBD1. Germline V gene data show CDR1 as SGHRS and CDR2 as YFSETQ. The CDR3 length is 15 residues. Trimming took 4 bases from V and 4 from J; bases not matched to a gene: 8. CDR3 sequence reads: CASSRTGTVNQPQHF. The CDR3 nucleotides read TGCGCCAGCAGCAGGACCGGGACAGTGAATCAGCCCCAGCATTTT.

The chain joins TRBV7-3 to TRBJ2-2; TRBD2 matches at 10 bases. Germline CDR1 and CDR2: SGHTA and FQGTGA. CDR3 length: 14 amino acids. Germline trimming cut 6 bases from V and 7 bases from J; bases unmatched to any gene: 5. The CDR3 DNA reads as TGTGCCAGCAGAAGACTAGCGGGCAGCGGGGAGCTGTTTTTT. Amino acid sequence: CASRRLAGSGELFF.

The chain employs TRBV24-1 and TRBJ2-7; D possibly corresponds to TRBD2 (5 bases). V lost 9 bases and J lost 3, with 14 bases in between. Germline CDR1 KGHDR, CDR2 SFDVKD. This CDR3 contains 13 residues. CDR3 nucleotide sequence: TGTGCCACCCCGAGGGCGGCCTTCTACGAGCAGTACGTC. As protein: CATPRAAFYEQYV.

This clonotype has a handful of counts. The chain's CDR3 is CASSLVPRGSTDTQYF. The CDR3 DNA follows: TGTGCCAGCAGCTTAGTTCCCAGGGGGTCCACAGATACGCAGTATTTT. The rearrangement uses TRBV7-9 and TRBJ2-3; 7 bases fit TRBD1. Germline V gives CDR1 SEHNR, CDR2 FQNEAQ (reference sequence). This CDR3 contains 16 residues. Trimming cost V 1 base and J 2 bases; bases outside gene matches: 6.

The genes are TRBV19 and TRBJ2-1; no definite D call. Deletions cut 5 bases from V and 7 bases from J, with 15 bases between. Germline assignment: CDR1 LNHDA and CDR2 SQIVND (reference sequence). The CDR3 has 14 residues. The CDR3 sequence is CASSDQVGRNEQFF. DNA for the CDR3: TGTGCCAGTAGTGACCAAGTTGGTAGGAATGAGCAGTTCTTC. The whole variable domain, remainder taken from reference TRBV19 and TRBJ2-1, is DGGITQSPKYLFRKEGQNVTLSCEQNLNHDAMYWYRQDPGQGLRLIYYSQIVNDFQKGDIAEGYSVSREKKESFPLTVTSAQKNPTAFYLCASSDQVGRNEQFFGPGTRLTVL.

The chain carries TRBV11-2 and TRBJ2-3; D unresolved. The ends were cut back, 0 bases at V and 2 bases at J, with 3 bases in the middle. The germline V gene encodes CDR1 SGHAT and CDR2 FQNNGV. The CDR3 sequence is 13 residues long. The chain's CDR3 is CASSLDNTDTQYF. The CDR3 DNA is TGTGCCAGCAGCTTAGACAACACAGATACGCAGTATTTT.

This clonotype has only a few counts. The chain is built from TRBV12-3 or TRBV12-4 and TRBJ1-2, with TRBD1 as a possible D gene (5 bases). The CDR3 extends over 15 amino acids. Trimming shortened V by 1 base and J by 4 bases, and 13 bases separated the two germline ends. The CDR3 region is CASSLGRAQVYGYTF. The CDR3 nucleotides read TGTGCCAGCAGTTTAGGCAGGGCCCAAGTCTATGGCTACACCTTC.